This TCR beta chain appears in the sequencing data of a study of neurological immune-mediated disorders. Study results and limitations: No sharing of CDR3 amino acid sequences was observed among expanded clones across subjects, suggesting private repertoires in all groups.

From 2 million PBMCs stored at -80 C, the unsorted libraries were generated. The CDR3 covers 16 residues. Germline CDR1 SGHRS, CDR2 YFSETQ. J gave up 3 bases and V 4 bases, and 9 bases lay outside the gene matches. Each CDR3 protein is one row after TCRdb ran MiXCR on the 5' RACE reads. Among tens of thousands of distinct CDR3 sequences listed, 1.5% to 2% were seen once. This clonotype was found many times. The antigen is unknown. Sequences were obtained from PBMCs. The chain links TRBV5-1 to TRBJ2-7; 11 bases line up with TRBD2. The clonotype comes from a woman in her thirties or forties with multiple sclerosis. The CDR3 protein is CASSKAPSGGSYEQYF. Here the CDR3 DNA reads TGCGCCAGCAGCAAAGCACCTAGCGGGGGGAGCTACGAGCAGTACTTC.